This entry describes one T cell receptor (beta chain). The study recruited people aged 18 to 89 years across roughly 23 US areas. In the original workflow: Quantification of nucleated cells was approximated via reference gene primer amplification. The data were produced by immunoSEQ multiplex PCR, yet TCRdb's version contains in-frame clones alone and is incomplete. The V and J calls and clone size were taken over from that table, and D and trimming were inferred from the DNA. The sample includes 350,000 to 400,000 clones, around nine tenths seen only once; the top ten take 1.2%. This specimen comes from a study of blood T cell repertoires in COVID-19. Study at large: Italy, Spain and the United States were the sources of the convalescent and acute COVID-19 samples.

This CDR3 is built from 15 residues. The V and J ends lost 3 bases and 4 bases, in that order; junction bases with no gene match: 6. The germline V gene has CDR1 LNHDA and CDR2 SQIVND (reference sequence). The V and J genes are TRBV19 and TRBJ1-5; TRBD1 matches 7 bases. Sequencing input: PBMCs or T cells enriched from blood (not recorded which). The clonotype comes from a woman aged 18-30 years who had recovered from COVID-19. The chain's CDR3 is CASSIGQGVNQPQHF. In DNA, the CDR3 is TGTGCCAGTAGTATCGGGCAGGGGGTGAATCAGCCCCAGCATTTT.